This TCR beta chain was documented in a study of blood T cell repertoires in COVID-19. Study-wide background: Specimens from acute and convalescent COVID-19 originated in the United States, Italy and Spain.

Original data processing: Using reference gene primer amplification, nucleated cell counts were estimated. Sequencing used immunoSEQ multiplex PCR; TCRdb keeps in-frame clones, though not all of them. V, J and clone size were drawn from that table, and D and trimming were deduced from the DNA. There are 95,000 to 150,000 clones in the sample; roughly 90% occur only once, and 4% to 5.5% lies in the top ten. The CDR3 extends over 15 amino acids. The source is a man between 35 and 55 years old with acute or convalescent COVID-19. The rearrangement joins TRBV21-1 to TRBJ2-7; no DNA check was done on the table's D call, TRBD2. TRBV21-1 constitutes a pseudogene. The sequenced sample consisted of peripheral blood. CDR3 protein: CASSEVHGFTYEQYF. The CDR3 DNA reads TGTGCCAGCAGCGAAGTTCACGGGTTTACCTACGAGCAGTACTTC.